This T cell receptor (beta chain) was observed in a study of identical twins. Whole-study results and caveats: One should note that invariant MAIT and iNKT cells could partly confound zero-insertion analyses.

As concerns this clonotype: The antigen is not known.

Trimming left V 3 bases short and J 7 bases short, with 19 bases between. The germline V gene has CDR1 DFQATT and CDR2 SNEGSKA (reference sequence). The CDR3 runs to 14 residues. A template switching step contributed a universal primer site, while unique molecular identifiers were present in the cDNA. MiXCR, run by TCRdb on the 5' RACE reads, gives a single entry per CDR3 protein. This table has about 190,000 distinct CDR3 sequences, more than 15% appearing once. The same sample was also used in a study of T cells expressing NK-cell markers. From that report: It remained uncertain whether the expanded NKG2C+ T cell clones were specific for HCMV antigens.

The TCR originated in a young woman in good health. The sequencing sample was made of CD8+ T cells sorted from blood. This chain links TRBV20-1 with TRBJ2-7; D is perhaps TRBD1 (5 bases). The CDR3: CSASGRPGPREQYF. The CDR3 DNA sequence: TGCAGTGCTAGCGGACGGCCAGGGCCGCGGGAGCAGTACTTC.